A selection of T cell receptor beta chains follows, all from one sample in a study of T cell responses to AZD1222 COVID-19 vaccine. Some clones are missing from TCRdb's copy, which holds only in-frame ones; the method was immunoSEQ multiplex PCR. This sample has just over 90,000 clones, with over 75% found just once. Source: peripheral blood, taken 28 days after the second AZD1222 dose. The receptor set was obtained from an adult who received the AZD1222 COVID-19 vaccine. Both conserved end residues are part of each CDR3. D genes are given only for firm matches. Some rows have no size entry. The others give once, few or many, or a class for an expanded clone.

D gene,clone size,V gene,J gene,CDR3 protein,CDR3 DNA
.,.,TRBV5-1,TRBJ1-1,CASSPSRALEAFF,TGCGCCAGCAGCCCCTCAAGGGCTTTAGAGGCTTTCTTT
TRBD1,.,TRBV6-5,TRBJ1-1,CASKRQGVTEAFF,TGTGCCAGCAAGCGGCAGGGGGTTACTGAAGCTTTCTTT
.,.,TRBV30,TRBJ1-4,CAWGGTVSEKLFF,TGTGCCTGGGGCGGCACAGTATCTGAAAAACTGTTTTTT
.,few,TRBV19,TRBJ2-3,CASTQNRVGDTQYF,TGTGCCAGTACCCAGAACAGGGTAGGGGATACGCAGTATTTT
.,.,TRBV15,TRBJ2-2,CATSRGGTFKSGELFF,TGTGCCACCAGCAGAGGAGGGACTTTCAAATCCGGGGAGCTGTTTTTT
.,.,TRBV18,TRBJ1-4,CASSPDVNNEKLFF,TGTGCCAGCTCACCGGATGTCAATAATGAAAAACTGTTTTTT
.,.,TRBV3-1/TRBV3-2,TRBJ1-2,CASSQGGTHLDGYTF,TGTGCCAGCAGCCAAGGGGGGACGCATCTCGATGGCTACACCTTC
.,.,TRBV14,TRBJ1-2,CASSLAGSNYGYTF,TGTGCCAGCAGCTTAGCGGGATCTAACTATGGCTACACCTTC
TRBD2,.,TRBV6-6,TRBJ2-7,CASSYTSGRALYEQYF,TGTGCCAGCAGTTACACTAGCGGGAGGGCCCTCTACGAGCAGTACTTC
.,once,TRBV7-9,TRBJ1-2,CASVPWGVPFGGYTF,TGTGCCAGCGTGCCCTGGGGGGTCCCTTTCGGCGGCTACACCTTC
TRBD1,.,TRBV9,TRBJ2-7,CASSASEGQGVYEQYF,TGTGCCAGCAGCGCCAGTGAAGGACAGGGGGTTTACGAGCAGTACTTC
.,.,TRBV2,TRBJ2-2,CASSVSGFTGELFF,TGTGCCAGCAGTGTCTCTGGTTTCACCGGGGAGCTGTTTTTT
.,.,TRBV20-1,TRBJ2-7,CSASEGSHYYEQYF,TGCAGTGCTAGTGAGGGTTCCCACTACTACGAGCAGTACTTC
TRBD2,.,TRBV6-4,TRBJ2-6,CASSEGTSGSFGANVLTF,TGTGCCAGCAGTGAGGGGACTAGCGGGAGTTTTGGGGCCAACGTCCTGACTTTC
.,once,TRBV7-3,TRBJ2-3,CASSLVSLRGTQYF,TGTGCCAGCAGCTTAGTGAGCCTAAGGGGTACGCAGTATTTT
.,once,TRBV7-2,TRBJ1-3,CASSLGGHLSGNTIYF,TGTGCCAGCAGCTTAGGGGGACACCTCTCTGGAAACACCATATATTTT
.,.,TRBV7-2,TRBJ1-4,CASSLVGATNEKLFF,TGTGCCAGCAGCTTAGTGGGGGCAACTAATGAAAAACTGTTTTTT
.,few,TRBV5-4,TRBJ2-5,CASSLAGPKGAQYF,TGTGCCAGCAGCTTGGCCGGACCCAAAGGGGCCCAGTACTTC
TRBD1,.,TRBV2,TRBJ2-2,CASSVDGQGLAGELFF,TGTGCCAGCAGTGTTGACGGACAGGGGCTTGCCGGGGAGCTGTTTTTT
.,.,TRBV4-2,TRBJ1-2,CASSQELKGRGGNYGYTF,TGTGCCAGCAGCCAAGAATTAAAGGGGCGGGGGGGCAACTATGGCTACACCTTC
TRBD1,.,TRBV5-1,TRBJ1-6,CASSLDQGANSPLHF,TGCGCCAGCAGCTTGGACCAGGGGGCTAATTCACCCCTCCACTTT
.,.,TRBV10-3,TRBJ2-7,CAIKGGEPYEQYF,TGTGCCATCAAGGGGGGCGAACCCTACGAGCAGTACTTC